These 21 T cell receptor beta chains share one sample of origin, sequenced in a study of neurological immune-mediated disorders. TCRdb reanalysed the 5' RACE reads using MiXCR and keeps one entry per CDR3 protein. Altogether approximately 90,000 distinct CDR3 sequences are present, 3% to 4% being singletons, with the ten largest covering 5% to 7.5%. Sequenced: PBMCs. Receptors originate from a woman between 18 and 30 years old with multiple sclerosis.

This clonotype was observed many times. The chain couples TRBV12-3 or TRBV12-4 to TRBJ1-2, with TRBD1 matching over 9 bases. The CDR3 is 16 amino acids. The V and J ends lost 4 bases and 7 bases, in that order; junction bases with no gene match: 13. The CDR3 region has the DNA TGTGCCAGCAGTTCCGGGACAGGGCCCCTTTCGGGTGGCTACACCTTC. Its translation is CASSSGTGPLSGGYTF.

This clonotype was detected many times. V and J are TRBV4-1 and TRBJ2-3; TRBD2 aligns across 12 bases. V lost 0 bases and J lost 6; bases outside the gene matches: 4. Germline values: CDR1 MGHRA, CDR2 YSYEKL. The CDR3 loop spans 16 amino acids. CDR3 coding DNA: TGCGCCAGCAGCCAAGAGCTAGCGGGGGGGGTGGATACGCAGTATTTT. Residues: CASSQELAGGVDTQYF.

This clonotype was seen repeatedly, ten times or more. J is TRBJ2-5 and V is TRBV27; the D gene could be TRBD1 or TRBD2 (5 bases each). CDR1 and CDR2 from the germline V gene are MNHEY and SMNVEV (reference sequence). Deletions cut 6 bases from V and 0 bases from J, with 14 bases between. The CDR3 length is 15 residues. The CDR3 loop is CASRNRGAHQETQYF. The DNA for the CDR3 is TGTGCCAGCAGAAACAGAGGGGCCCACCAAGAGACCCAGTACTTC.

This clonotype was seen many times. At one end the junction does not follow the germline gene, possibly because of a read error. This rearrangement joins TRBV7-2 to TRBJ2-7, with 8 nucleotides matching TRBD1. This CDR3 is 14 amino acids long. Germline CDR1 is SGHTA and CDR2 is FQGNSA. CDR3 bases: TGTGCCAGCAGCCAGGACAGGGTATCCTCCGAGCAGTACTTC. This encodes CASSQDRVSSEQYF.

The V and J genes are TRBV5-6 and TRBJ1-2, with D unclear. The CDR3 contains 13 residues. Germline values: CDR1 SGHDT, CDR2 YYEEEE. Deletions cut 4 bases from V and 1 base from J, with 8 bases between. As DNA, the CDR3 is TGTGCCAGCAGCCAGGCTGATAACTATGGCTACACCTTC. Translated: CASSQADNYGYTF.

This clonotype was counted at least ten times. V is TRBV30 and J is TRBJ2-7, with a tentative D call TRBD1 (5 bases). V was shortened by 2 bases and J by 0 bases, with 5 bases between the two germline ends. CDR1 GTSNPN and CDR2 SVGIG come from the germline V gene (reference sequence). This CDR3 comprises 12 residues. This CDR3 reads CAWSTGSYEQYF. CDR3 bases: TGTGCCTGGAGTACAGGCTCCTACGAGCAGTACTTC.

The CDR3 region has the DNA TGCAGTGCTAGAGATGGAAGGTCGGGGACCAAAAACATTCAGTACTTC. Amino acids: CSARDGRSGTKNIQYF. The genes are TRBV20-1 and TRBJ2-4, with a possible D match to TRBD2 (5 bases). Trimming took 0 bases from V and 2 from J, leaving 14 bases between them. CDR1 is DFQATT and CDR2 is SNEGSKA in the germline V gene (reference sequence). This CDR3 is built from 16 residues.

This clonotype came up many times. The chain recombines TRBV5-5 with TRBJ2-1; no firm D call. Trimming took 4 bases from V and 10 from J, leaving 9 bases between them. The CDR3 sequence is 11 residues long. CDR1 is SGHKS and CDR2 is YYEKEE in the germline V gene (reference sequence). CDR3 in amino acids: CASSRREEQFF. CDR3 bases: TGTGCCAGCAGCAGAAGAGAGGAGCAGTTCTTC.

Ten or more counts support this clonotype. J is TRBJ2-7 and V is TRBV4-3; D gene ambiguous. The CDR3 extends over 14 amino acids. Deletions cut 1 base from V and 4 bases from J, with 11 bases between. Germline loops: CDR1 LGHNA, CDR2 YSLEER. The CDR3: CASSQVRTSYEQYF. The CDR3 DNA is TGCGCCAGCAGCCAAGTTAGAACGAGTTACGAGCAGTACTTC.

This clonotype was picked up many times. This chain connects TRBV27 to TRBJ1-6; the D is unclear. Trimming took off 5 bases at V and 6 bases at J, with 8 bases between the two ends. CDR1 and CDR2 (germline): MNHEY, SMNVEV (reference sequence). This CDR3 comprises 13 residues. CDR3: CASSPRPNSPLHF. As DNA, the CDR3 is TGTGCCAGCAGTCCCCGACCTAATTCACCCCTCCACTTT.

This clonotype was counted at least ten times. The chain recombines TRBV14 with TRBJ2-7; possibly TRBD2 for D (5 bases). The CDR3 is 15 amino acids. The ends were cut back, 3 bases at V and 0 bases at J, with 12 bases in the middle. Germline CDR1 SGHDN, CDR2 FVKESK. The CDR3 sequence is CASSQWRVLSYEQYF. The CDR3 nucleotides are TGTGCCAGCAGCCAGTGGCGGGTCCTCTCCTACGAGCAGTACTTC.

The chain employs TRBV20-1 and TRBJ2-5; TRBD2 matches 14 bases. Germline loops: CDR1 DFQATT, CDR2 SNEGSKA (reference sequence). The CDR3 has 16 residues. The V segment lost 0 bases and the J segment 7 bases; nucleotides outside the gene matches: 7. Written as DNA, the CDR3 is TGCAGTGCTAGAGATTGGACTAGCGGGGGGCCTGGGACCCAGTACTTC. Translation gives CSARDWTSGGPGTQYF.

This clonotype has a count of ten or more. The chain recombines TRBV21-1 with TRBJ2-7; whether TRBD2, the table's D call, matches the DNA was not checked. TRBV21-1 is deemed a pseudogene. The CDR3 consists of 13 residues. In DNA, the CDR3 is TGTGCCAGCAGCAAAGCAGGGCTCAAAAAGCAGTACTTC. Translating it yields CASSKAGLKKQYF.

In the case of this clonotype: This may stem from a read error, because a much larger clone lies one nucleotide away. The rearrangement uses TRBV20-1 and TRBJ2-1, with D perhaps matching TRBD2 (5 bases). The CDR3 totals 13 residues. Trimming took off 5 bases at V and 6 bases at J, with 14 bases between the two ends. Germline CDR1 is DFQATT and CDR2 is SNEGSKA (reference sequence). CDR3 coding DNA: TGCAGTGCTCAACCGGACGGACTCAATGAGCAGTTCTTC. This codes for CSAQPDGLNEQFF.

This clonotype was detected ten times or more. The J gene is TRBJ2-1, the V gene TRBV20-1; 11 nucleotides line up with TRBD2. CDR3 length: 14 amino acids. V was pared by 4 bases and J by 6 bases, with 5 bases of the junction left unmatched. Germline lookup yields CDR1 DFQATT and CDR2 SNEGSKA (reference sequence). Here the CDR3 DNA reads TGCAGTGCTACGGTGACTAGCGGGACCAATGAGCAGTTCTTC. Encoded protein: CSATVTSGTNEQFF.

This clonotype has a count of ten or more. The rearrangement links TRBV20-1 to TRBJ2-5; 9 bases are a match to TRBD1. The V gene's germline CDR1 is DFQATT and CDR2 SNEGSKA (reference sequence). Trimming at V came to 3 bases and at J to 3 bases, leaving 2 bases not matched to a gene. The CDR3 consists of 13 residues. The CDR3 spells CSARTGGKETQYF. CDR3 coding DNA: TGCAGTGCTAGGACAGGGGGAAAAGAGACCCAGTACTTC.

This clonotype was observed many times. V is TRBV11-2 and J is TRBJ1-1; TRBD1 is a possible D gene (6 bases). The CDR3 extends over 15 amino acids. V was clipped by 3 bases and J by 4 bases, with 15 bases between them. From germline, CDR1 is SGHAT and CDR2 FQNNGV. The CDR3 here is CASSFVGGAGTEAFF. The CDR3 DNA reads as TGTGCCAGCAGCTTTGTGGGGGGCGCGGGCACTGAAGCTTTCTTT.

There are many counts of this clonotype. V gene TRBV7-2 combines with J gene TRBJ2-1; the D gene is possibly TRBD2 (5 bases). Germline loops: CDR1 SGHTA, CDR2 FQGNSA. The V gene lost 1 base and the J gene lost 6 bases, with 10 bases spanning the gap. The CDR3 extends over 14 amino acids. CDR3 in DNA: TGTGCCAGCAGCTTAGAAGGCGGGTTCAATGAGCAGTTCTTC. Residues: CASSLEGGFNEQFF. Together with reference TRBV7-2 and TRBJ2-1, the CDR3 gives the full variable domain: GAGVSQSPSNKVTEKGKDVELRCDPISGHTALYWYRQSLGQGLEFLIYFQGNSAPDKSGLPSDRFSAERTGGSVSTLTIQRTQQEDSAVYLCASSLEGGFNEQFFGPGTRLTVL.

This clonotype was detected a few times. The V gene is TRBV6-6, the J gene TRBJ2-5; no reliable D call. Deletions cut 0 bases from V and 2 bases from J, with 16 bases between. The CDR3 length is 17 residues. The germline CDR1 and CDR2 sequences are MNHNY and SVGAGI (reference sequence). CDR3 loop: CASSYSATPKGQETQYF. The CDR3 DNA follows: TGTGCCAGCAGTTACTCGGCAACCCCTAAAGGGCAAGAGACCCAGTACTTC.

This clonotype came up many times. The chain couples TRBV28 to TRBJ2-4; TRBD2 might be the D (6 bases). Per the germline V gene, CDR1 is MDHEN and CDR2 is SYDVKM. Between the trimmed V and J ends, which lost 2 bases and 5 bases, there was a span of 16 bases. This CDR3 comprises 16 residues. The chain's CDR3 is CASSLGGTGTQNIQYF. CDR3 bases: TGTGCCAGCAGTTTAGGAGGGACCGGGACTCAAAACATTCAGTACTTC.

This clonotype was observed at least ten times. The chain employs TRBV20-1 and TRBJ2-1, with D possibly TRBD1 on 6 matching bases. The CDR3 contains 15 residues. Germline V gives CDR1 DFQATT, CDR2 SNEGSKA (reference sequence). The V and J ends lost 5 bases and 5 bases respectively, with 19 bases between them. The CDR3 bases are TGCAGTGCTCCTCGCCCGGGACACGTCGACAATGAGCAGTTCTTC. Its translation is CSAPRPGHVDNEQFF.